This TCR beta chain emerged from a study of cytotoxic CD8 clonotypes in ibrutinib-treated CLL. Findings and caveats of the study: The clonality went up when patients responded to ibrutinib and dropped back toward baseline at progression.

The CDR3 spans 11 residues. Germline lookup yields CDR1 SQVTM and CDR2 ANQGSEA. Trimming shortened V by 7 bases and J by 1 base, and 7 bases separated the two germline ends. Cryopreserved PBMCs provided roughly 2 micrograms of genomic DNA for the TCR beta libraries. Sequenced by immunoSEQ multiplex PCR; TCRdb stores in-frame clones only, minus some. The table lists fewer than 100,000 clones, just over 85% of them singletons, with approximately 5.4% in the top ten. In the case of this clone: What it binds is not known.

The input for sequencing was PBMCs, taken before ibrutinib treatment. The genes are TRBV29-1 and TRBJ1-1; no firm D call. The clonotype was recovered from a human donor with chronic lymphocytic leukemia. For the CDR3, the DNA is TGCAGCGGCGGCGGGAACACTGAAGCTTTCTTT. Translated: CSGGGNTEAFF.